These 11 T cell receptor beta chains originate from one sample sequenced in a study of CD8+ T cells in alopecia areata. Treatment here: oral pan-JAK inhibitor, 5-10 mg twice daily. Extraction and reverse transcription of RNA yielded cDNA as the sequencing template. The method was immunoSEQ multiplex PCR; TCRdb's version includes in-frame clones alone and lacks a portion of them. The sample records 60,000 to 85,000 clones, about 30% being singletons. This sample comprised CD8+ T cells sorted from blood, obtained at week 4, from a patient treated with tofacitinib. These receptors were obtained from a human donor with alopecia areata.

This clone has more than one count but fewer than ten. J is TRBJ2-3 and V is TRBV7-6, with D possibly being TRBD2 (6 bases). CDR1 is SGHVS and CDR2 is FNYEAQ in the germline V gene. Trimming removed 3 bases from V and 2 bases from J, with 18 bases in between. The CDR3 runs 17 residues. The CDR3: CASSLFGPRDFTDTQYF. CDR3 coding DNA: TGTGCCAGCAGCTTGTTTGGGCCGCGGGATTTCACAGATACGCAGTATTTT.

The rearrangement joins TRBV30 to TRBJ2-1; D is ambiguous. Trimming shortened V by 1 base and J by 3 bases, and 19 bases separated the two germline ends. CDR1 and CDR2 (germline): GTSNPN, SVGIG (reference sequence). The CDR3 covers 17 residues. The CDR3 region has the DNA TGTGCCTGGAGTGCCCCTTACCCCGGAAAGCTCTACAATGAGCAGTTCTTC. Its translation is CAWSAPYPGKLYNEQFF.

This clone was seen ten or more times. V and J are TRBV5-5 and TRBJ2-4; D perhaps matches TRBD1 (5 bases). The germline V and J ends were trimmed by 2 bases and 0 bases, with 12 bases remaining between them. Germline V gene data show CDR1 as SGHKS and CDR2 as YYEKEE (reference sequence). This CDR3 has 16 residues. The CDR3 DNA reads as TGTGCCAGCAGCTTCAGGGCATTTCTAGCCAAAAACATTCAGTACTTC. Residues: CASSFRAFLAKNIQYF. The full variable domain, its missing parts supplied by reference TRBV5-5 and TRBJ2-4, is DAGVTQSPTHLIKTRGQQVTLRCSPISGHKSVSWYQQVLGQGPQFIFQYYEKEERGRGNFPDRFSARQFPNYSSELNVNALLLGDSALYLCASSFRAFLAKNIQYFGAGTRLSVL.

This sequence joins TRBV30 and TRBJ2-3; TRBD2 might be the D (5 bases). Germline CDR1 is GTSNPN and CDR2 is SVGIG (reference sequence). V lost 1 base and J 1 base, leaving 9 bases between the germline ends. The CDR3 covers 14 residues. The CDR3 region is CAWSEGAGTDTQYF. CDR3 DNA: TGTGCCTGGAGTGAGGGAGCTGGCACAGATACGCAGTATTTT.

The rearrangement joins TRBV11-2 to TRBJ1-4; D uncertain. CDR1 SGHAT and CDR2 FQNNGV come from the germline V gene. V was cut by 1 base and J by 8 bases, with 11 bases left in between. This CDR3 spans 14 amino acids. CDR3 protein: CASSLVGSHEKLFF. The CDR3 DNA sequence: TGTGCCAGCAGCTTAGTGGGGAGTCACGAAAAACTGTTTTTT.

The chain links TRBV29-1 to TRBJ2-7; a weak D match, TRBD2 (7 bases). V lost 7 bases and J 2 bases, leaving 24 bases between the germline ends. Germline lookup yields CDR1 SQVTM and CDR2 ANQGSEA. The length of the CDR3 is 16 residues. The DNA of the CDR3 is TGCAGCGCCCTAGGGTCCCAGGGGCGGGGGACCTACGAGCAGTACTTC. This encodes CSALGSQGRGTYEQYF.

The J gene is TRBJ2-6, the V gene TRBV7-9, with D perhaps TRBD1 or TRBD2 (5 bases each). V shed 7 bases and J shed 2 bases, with 15 bases lying between them. The CDR3 spans 16 residues. CDR1 is SEHNR, CDR2 FQNEAQ, per germline (reference sequence). The CDR3 nucleotides are TGTGCCAGCACCTGGGACCTTAAAACTGGGGCCAACGTCCTGACTTTC. Encoded protein: CASTWDLKTGANVLTF. Full variable domain (missing parts from reference TRBV7-9 and TRBJ2-6): DTGVSQNPRHKITKRGQNVTFRCDPISEHNRLYWYRQTLGQGPEFLTYFQNEAQLEKSRLLSDRFSAERPKGSFSTLEIQRTEQGDSAMYLCASTWDLKTGANVLTFGAGSRLTVL.

The genes are TRBV29-1 and TRBJ2-7, with D perhaps matching TRBD1 (5 bases). Germline lookup yields CDR1 SQVTM and CDR2 ANQGSEA. This CDR3 comprises 16 residues. The V and J ends lost 4 bases and 2 bases respectively, with 21 bases between them. DNA for the CDR3: TGCAGCGTTGGCCACCCGACAGAGGATAGTACCTACGAGCAGTACTTC. This codes for CSVGHPTEDSTYEQYF.

The chain employs TRBV11-2 and TRBJ2-3, with D perhaps TRBD1 (5 bases). This CDR3 is built from 16 residues. V was pared by 8 bases and J by 1 base, with 19 bases between. CDR1 is SGHAT, CDR2 FQNNGV, per germline. For the CDR3, the DNA is TGTGCCAGCGTCCCAGGGCCCGGACAAGGCACAGATACGCAGTATTTT. Encoded protein: CASVPGPGQGTDTQYF.

The rearrangement joins TRBV11-2 to TRBJ2-5, with TRBD2 identical over 14 bases. This CDR3 is built from 16 residues. Trimming at V came to 4 bases and at J to 7 bases, leaving 8 bases not matched to a gene. Per the germline V gene, CDR1 is SGHAT and CDR2 is FQNNGV. DNA of the CDR3: TGTGCCAGCAGCTCCCCGGGACTAGCGGGAGAAGGGACCCAGTACTTC. Its protein product is CASSSPGLAGEGTQYF.

This chain links TRBV29-1 with TRBJ2-7, with 13 bases fitting TRBD2. The CDR3 runs to 14 residues. CDR1 SQVTM and CDR2 ANQGSEA come from the germline V gene. V dropped 4 bases and J dropped 6; count of bases not matched to a gene: 6. This CDR3 is CSVVGLAGEPEQYF. Written as DNA, the CDR3 is TGCAGCGTTGTCGGACTAGCGGGAGAACCCGAGCAGTACTTC.